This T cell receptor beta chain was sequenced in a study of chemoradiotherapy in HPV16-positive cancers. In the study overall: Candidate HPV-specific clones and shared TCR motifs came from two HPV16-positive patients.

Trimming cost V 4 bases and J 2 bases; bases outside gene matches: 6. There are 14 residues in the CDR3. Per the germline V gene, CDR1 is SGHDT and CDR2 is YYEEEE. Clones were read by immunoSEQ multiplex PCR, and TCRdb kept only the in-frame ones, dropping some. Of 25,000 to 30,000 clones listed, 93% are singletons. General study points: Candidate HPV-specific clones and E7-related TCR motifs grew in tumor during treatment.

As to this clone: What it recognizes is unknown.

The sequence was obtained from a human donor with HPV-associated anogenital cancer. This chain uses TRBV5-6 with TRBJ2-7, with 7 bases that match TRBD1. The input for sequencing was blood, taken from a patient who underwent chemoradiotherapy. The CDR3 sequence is CASSQDRDTYEQYF. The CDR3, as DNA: TGTGCCAGCAGCCAAGACAGGGACACCTACGAGCAGTACTTC.